This T cell receptor beta chain was recorded in a study of control samples from healthy donors and cancer patients. Only in-frame clones appear in the TCRdb table, and some are missing; sequencing was by immunoSEQ multiplex PCR. The data hold 100,000 to 150,000 clones, with nearly 90% observed a single time. The V gene end was trimmed by 0 bases and the J gene end by 5 bases; junction bases not matched to a gene: 5. Germline CDR1 reads LGHDT; CDR2 reads YNNKEL (reference sequence). CDR3 length: 16 residues. Sequencing was done on a sample of PBMCs. V gene TRBV3-1 (or the pseudogene TRBV3-2) combines with J gene TRBJ2-5; 11 nucleotides line up with TRBD2. The sequence was collected from a man aged 50 to 60 with head and neck cancer. The CDR3 region is CASSQDSGGAGETQYF. CDR3 DNA: TGTGCCAGCAGCCAAGATAGCGGGGGGGCAGGGGAGACCCAGTACTTC.